Listed below are T cell receptor beta chains from one sample, sequenced in a study of blood T cell repertoires in COVID-19. The table came from immunoSEQ multiplex PCR; TCRdb's copy has only in-frame clones and leaves some out. The top ten clones hold approximately 10% of a sample with about 98,000 clones, about 80% of them seen once. Specimen: peripheral blood. The receptors here all came from a man between 65 and 85 years old with active or convalescent COVID-19. Both conserved end residues are part of each CDR3. A D gene is named only where the DNA matches it firmly. A clone size is listed for some rows: how often the clone was seen (once, few, many), or a class if it is expanded.

TRBJ1-2	TRBV5-1	-	-	TGCGCCAGCAGCGAGGGTGGCTATGGCTACACCTTC	CASSEGGYGYTF
TRBJ1-1	TRBV10-2	-	TRBD1	TGCGCCAGCAGTGAGACGACAGGGGGATCGGAAGCTTTCTTT	CASSETTGGSEAFF
TRBJ1-2	TRBV9	-	-	TGTGCCAGCAGCGTAGAGGGGGGGTTCGATGGCTACACCTTC	CASSVEGGFDGYTF
TRBJ2-2	TRBV9	-	-	TGTGCCAGCGGGGGGGCCGTCGGGGAGCTGTTTTTT	CASGGAVGELFF
TRBJ2-3	TRBV5-4	once	TRBD1	TGTGCCAGCAGCTTGGAAAGGGGGCTAGATACGCAGTATTTT	CASSLERGLDTQYF
TRBJ1-5	TRBV19	-	TRBD1	TGTGCCAGTTTGGACAGGGGTAGCAATCAGCCCCAGCATTTT	CASLDRGSNQPQHF
TRBJ1-5	TRBV5-8	-	TRBD1	TGTGCCAGCAGCTGGCCGACAGGGTCCCAGCCCCAGCATTTT	CASSWPTGSQPQHF
TRBJ1-1	TRBV7-3	many	TRBD1	TGTGCCAGCAGCCCTGGGACAGGGGCGGGAGCTTTCTTT	CASSPGTGAGAFF
TRBJ2-3	TRBV29-1	-	TRBD2	TGCAGCTTACGAATCGGACTAGCGGGGGCCGGAAGCACAGATACGCAGTATTTT	CSLRIGLAGAGSTDTQYF
TRBJ1-4	TRBV5-1	-	TRBD1	TGCGCCAGCAGCTACGGGACAGGGCTTAATGAAAAACTGTTTTTT	CASSYGTGLNEKLFF
TRBJ2-7	TRBV6-5	few	TRBD1	TGTGCCAGCAGTTATGGGACAGTAGGCGAGCAGTACTTC	CASSYGTVGEQYF
TRBJ1-2	TRBV19	-	TRBD1	TGTGCCAGTACCCCAAAGGACAGGCCGACGCTCTATGGCTACACCTTC	CASTPKDRPTLYGYTF
TRBJ2-3	TRBV6-2/TRBV6-3	-	-	TGTGCCAGCAGCCCCCTGACTCACACAGATACGCAGTATTTT	CASSPLTHTDTQYF
TRBJ1-2	TRBV18	-	-	TGTGCCAGCTCTTCGGACACCACCTATGGCTACACCTTC	CASSSDTTYGYTF
TRBJ1-3	TRBV5-5	-	TRBD1	TGTGCCAGCAGCTTGACAGGGGCCAACTCTGGAAACACCATATATTTT	CASSLTGANSGNTIYF
TRBJ2-5	TRBV5-6	-	TRBD1	TGTGCCAGCAGATATGGGACAGTTCTGCCCCAGTACTTC	CASRYGTVLPQYF
TRBJ2-7	TRBV7-8	-	TRBD2	TGTGCCAGCAGCCCCCGGGGGGTCCGCTACGAGCAGTACTTC	CASSPRGVRYEQYF
TRBJ2-1	TRBV5-4	-	TRBD2	TGTGCCAGCAGCCCGGGGGGGCCTTACAATGAGCAGTTCTTC	CASSPGGPYNEQFF
TRBJ2-5	TRBV24-1	few	TRBD2	TGTGCCACCAGTGAGGCCGGGACTAGTGACGAGACCCAGTACTTC	CATSEAGTSDETQYF
TRBJ1-1	TRBV19	-	TRBD1	TGTGCCAGCACCCCAGGGGGCACTGAAGCTTTCTTT	CASTPGGTEAFF
TRBJ2-5	TRBV4-1	-	TRBD1	TGCGCCAGCAGCCCTACAGGGGGTTACGGGGAGACCCAGTACTTC	CASSPTGGYGETQYF
TRBJ1-1	TRBV12-3/TRBV12-4	few	-	TGTGCCAGCAGGCCAACAGGGCTCACTGAAGCTTTCTTT	CASRPTGLTEAFF
TRBJ1-5	TRBV6-6	-	-	TGTGCCAGCAGGTACGCACACAGGTATAGCAATCAGCCCCAGCATTTT	CASRYAHRYSNQPQHF
TRBJ2-7	TRBV3-1/TRBV3-2	few	-	TGTGCCAGCAGCTCCCGTTACGAGCAGTACTTC	CASSSRYEQYF
TRBJ1-1	TRBV4-1	many	-	TGCGCCAGCAGCCAAGAACAGGACGATTCGTTGGCTTTCTTT	CASSQEQDDSLAFF
TRBJ1-5	TRBV19	-	-	TGTGCCAGTAGTGTTGTGGGAGTTAGCAATCAGCCCCAGCATTTT	CASSVVGVSNQPQHF
TRBJ2-7	TRBV4-2	-	-	TGTGCCAGCAGCCAAGTCCCAGGGCGGTACAACGAGCAGTACTTC	CASSQVPGRYNEQYF
TRBJ2-1	TRBV5-5	-	TRBD2	TGTGCCAGCACCCTCGTGGGGGGGGGACGTAATGAGCAGTTCTTC	CASTLVGGGRNEQFF
TRBJ2-3	TRBV11-2	few	TRBD2	TGTGCCAGCAGCTTAGAGGTCGGGCGGGGGGCACGGGATACGCAGTATTTT	CASSLEVGRGARDTQYF
TRBJ2-2	TRBV6-2/TRBV6-3	-	-	TGTGCCAGCAGTTACGGGAGAACCGGGGAGCTGTTTTTT	CASSYGRTGELFF
TRBJ1-2	TRBV6-2/TRBV6-3	-	-	TGTGCCAGCAGTTATAGACAGAGTGGCTATGGCTACACCTTC	CASSYRQSGYGYTF
TRBJ1-1	TRBV18	-	-	TGTGCCAGCTCACCGAATGACAGCCCGGGCACTGAAGCTTTCTTT	CASSPNDSPGTEAFF
TRBJ2-2	TRBV4-3	-	-	TGCGCCAGCAGAACCGGGACAACGAACACCGGGGAGCTGTTTTTT	CASRTGTTNTGELFF
TRBJ2-7	TRBV18	-	-	TGTGCCAGCTCGGGAGGAGGGATGGGCGAGCAGTACTTC	CASSGGGMGEQYF
TRBJ1-5	TRBV5-5	-	-	TGTGCCAGCAGCTTGGACCCCCCGAGTCGTGACAATCAGCCCCAGCATTTT	CASSLDPPSRDNQPQHF
TRBJ2-1	TRBV7-2	-	TRBD1	TGTGCCAGCAGCTGGGACAGGGGGACCTACAATGAGCAGTTCTTC	CASSWDRGTYNEQFF
TRBJ1-1	TRBV6-5	-	-	TGTGCCAGCAGTTACTCCAGACAAAGGGCGGGCACTGAAGCTTTCTTT	CASSYSRQRAGTEAFF
TRBJ1-4	TRBV10-3	-	-	TGTGCCATCAGTCCGGGAGAAACGAATGAAAAACTGTTTTTT	CAISPGETNEKLFF
TRBJ2-3	TRBV12-3/TRBV12-4	-	TRBD2	TGTGCCAGCAGACTAGCGGGGGCAGATACGCAGTATTTT	CASRLAGADTQYF
TRBJ2-7	TRBV10-3	once	TRBD2	TGTGCCATCAGTGAGTCTGGCGGGGGGGCCGGCGAGCAGTACTTC	CAISESGGGAGEQYF